This T cell receptor (beta chain) emerged from a study of tissue T cells after allogeneic stem cell transplantation. The length of the CDR3 is 16 residues. Germline CDR1 and CDR2: SGHNT and YYREEE (reference sequence). The V segment lost 2 bases and the J segment 1 base; nucleotides outside the gene matches: 5. Clones were sequenced by immunoSEQ multiplex PCR, and TCRdb holds only the in-frame ones, with some missing. The table lists thousands of clones, about 64% of them singletons, with 22% in the top ten. Enrolled prospectively were adult allogeneic hematopoietic cell transplant recipients whose graft-versus-host disease was steroid-refractory. In the case of this clone: The antigen is undetermined.

Study-level results: Across patients, clones rarely overlapped, yet motif clusters were shared tissue-specifically. Some tissue clones might be persisting host cells; their alloreactivity or antigen specificity was not determined. Only a limited share of tissue TCRs appeared in blood or spleen.

The chain uses TRBV5-4 and TRBJ1-3; 8 positions match TRBD1. Material: jejunal tissue, obtained at autopsy. This clonotype was obtained from a male patient over 55 with steroid-refractory graft-versus-host disease after an allogeneic stem cell transplant. Among the T cells, some may be from the graft donor. CDR3 sequence reads: CASSFSGGASGNTIYF. Written as DNA, the CDR3 is TGTGCCAGCAGCTTCTCAGGGGGCGCGTCTGGAAACACCATATATTTT.